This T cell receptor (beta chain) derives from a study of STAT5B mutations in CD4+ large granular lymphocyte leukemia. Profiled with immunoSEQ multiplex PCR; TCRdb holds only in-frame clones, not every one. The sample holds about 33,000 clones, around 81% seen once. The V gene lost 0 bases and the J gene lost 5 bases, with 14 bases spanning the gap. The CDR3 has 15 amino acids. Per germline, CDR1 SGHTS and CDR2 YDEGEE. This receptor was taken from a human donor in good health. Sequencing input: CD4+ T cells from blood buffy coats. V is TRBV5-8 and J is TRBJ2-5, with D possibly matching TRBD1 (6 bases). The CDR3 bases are TGTGCCAGCAGCTTGGTTGTCAGGGGTACGGAGACCCAGTACTTC. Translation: CASSLVVRGTETQYF.